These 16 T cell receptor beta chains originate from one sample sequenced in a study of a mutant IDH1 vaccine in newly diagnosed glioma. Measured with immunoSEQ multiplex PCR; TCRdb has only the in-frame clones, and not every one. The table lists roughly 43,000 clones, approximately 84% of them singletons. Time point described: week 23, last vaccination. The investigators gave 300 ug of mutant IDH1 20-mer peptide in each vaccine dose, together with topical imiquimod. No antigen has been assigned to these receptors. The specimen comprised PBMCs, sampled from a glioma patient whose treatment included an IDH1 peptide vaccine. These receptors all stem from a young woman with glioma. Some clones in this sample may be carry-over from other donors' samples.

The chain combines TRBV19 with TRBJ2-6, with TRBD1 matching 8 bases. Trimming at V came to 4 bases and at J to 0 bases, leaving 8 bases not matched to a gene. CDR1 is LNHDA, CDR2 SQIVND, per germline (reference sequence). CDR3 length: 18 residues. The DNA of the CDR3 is TGTGCCAGTAGTACCCATCAGACAGGGGCCTCTGGGGCCAACGTCCTGACTTTC. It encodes CASSTHQTGASGANVLTF. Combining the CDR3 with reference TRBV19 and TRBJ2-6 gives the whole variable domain DGGITQSPKYLFRKEGQNVTLSCEQNLNHDAMYWYRQDPGQGLRLIYYSQIVNDFQKGDIAEGYSVSREKKESFPLTVTSAQKNPTAFYLCASSTHQTGASGANVLTFGAGSRLTVL.

The CDR3 sequence is CASGTSGSNEQYF. The CDR3, as DNA: TGTGCCAGTGGGACTAGCGGGAGTAACGAGCAGTACTTC. The chain joins TRBV19 to TRBJ2-7, with 14 bases fitting TRBD2. V trimming: 8 bases; J trimming: 5 bases; junction bases outside the gene matches: 2. Germline CDR1 LNHDA, CDR2 SQIVND (reference sequence). CDR3 length: 13 amino acids. The whole variable domain, remainder taken from reference TRBV19 and TRBJ2-7, is DGGITQSPKYLFRKEGQNVTLSCEQNLNHDAMYWYRQDPGQGLRLIYYSQIVNDFQKGDIAEGYSVSREKKESFPLTVTSAQKNPTAFYLCASGTSGSNEQYFGPGTRLTVT.

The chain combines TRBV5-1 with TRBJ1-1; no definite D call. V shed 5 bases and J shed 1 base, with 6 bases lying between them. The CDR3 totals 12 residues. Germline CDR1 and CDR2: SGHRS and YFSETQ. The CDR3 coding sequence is TGCGCCAGCAGAATGGAGAACACTGAAGCTTTCTTT. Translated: CASRMENTEAFF.

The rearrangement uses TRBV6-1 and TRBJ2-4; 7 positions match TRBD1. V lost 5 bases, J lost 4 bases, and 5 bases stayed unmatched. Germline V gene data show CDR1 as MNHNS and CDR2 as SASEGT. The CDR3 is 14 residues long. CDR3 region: CASSPRTGKNIQYF. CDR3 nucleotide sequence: TGTGCCAGCAGTCCCAGGACAGGAAAAAACATTCAGTACTTC.

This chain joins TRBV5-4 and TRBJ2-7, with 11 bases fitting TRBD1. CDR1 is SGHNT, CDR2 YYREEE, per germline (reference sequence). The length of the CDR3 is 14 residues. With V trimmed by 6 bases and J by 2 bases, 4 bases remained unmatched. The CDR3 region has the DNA TGTGCCAGCACCCGGGACAGGGGGACCTACGAGCAGTACTTC. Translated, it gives CASTRDRGTYEQYF.

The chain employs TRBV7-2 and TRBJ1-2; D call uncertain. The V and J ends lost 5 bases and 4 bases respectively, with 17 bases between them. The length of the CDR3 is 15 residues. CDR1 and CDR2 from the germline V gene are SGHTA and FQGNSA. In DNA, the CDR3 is TGTGCCAGCAGCCCTCCCCCGGCGGCCTTCTATGGCTACACCTTC. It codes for CASSPPPAAFYGYTF.

Here the CDR3 DNA reads TGTGCCAGTAGTAGCGGGCTAGAGACCCAGTACTTC. Encoded protein: CASSSGLETQYF. The chain joins TRBV19 to TRBJ2-5; D possibly corresponds to TRBD2 (5 bases). V lost 4 bases and J 4 bases, leaving 7 bases between the germline ends. The CDR3 length is 12 residues. Germline V gives CDR1 LNHDA, CDR2 SQIVND (reference sequence).

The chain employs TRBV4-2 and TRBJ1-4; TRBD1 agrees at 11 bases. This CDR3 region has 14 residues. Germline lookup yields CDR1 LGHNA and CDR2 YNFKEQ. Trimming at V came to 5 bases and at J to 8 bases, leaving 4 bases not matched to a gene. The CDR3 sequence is CASSIGTGGEKLFF. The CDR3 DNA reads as TGTGCCAGCAGCATCGGGACAGGGGGGGAAAAACTGTTTTTT.

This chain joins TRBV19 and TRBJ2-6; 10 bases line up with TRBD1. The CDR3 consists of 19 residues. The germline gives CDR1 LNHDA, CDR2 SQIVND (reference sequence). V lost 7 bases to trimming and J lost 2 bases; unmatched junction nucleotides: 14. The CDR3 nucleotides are TGTGCCAGTACCATACCCCCCGGACAGGGGGATCCTGGGGCCAACGTCCTGACTTTC. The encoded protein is CASTIPPGQGDPGANVLTF.

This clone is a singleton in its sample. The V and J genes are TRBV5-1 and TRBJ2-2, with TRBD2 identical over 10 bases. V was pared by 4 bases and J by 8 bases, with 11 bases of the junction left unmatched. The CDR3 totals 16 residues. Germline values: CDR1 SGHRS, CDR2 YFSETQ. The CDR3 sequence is CASSPGTSAWRGELFF. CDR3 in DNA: TGCGCCAGCAGCCCGGGGACTAGCGCGTGGAGGGGGGAGCTGTTTTTT.

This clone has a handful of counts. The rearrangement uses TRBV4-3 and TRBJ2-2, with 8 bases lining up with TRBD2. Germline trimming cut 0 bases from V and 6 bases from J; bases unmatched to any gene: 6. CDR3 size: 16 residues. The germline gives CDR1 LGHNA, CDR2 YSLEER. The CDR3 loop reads CASSQDSAGEAGELFF. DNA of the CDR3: TGCGCCAGCAGCCAAGATTCAGCGGGGGAGGCCGGGGAGCTGTTTTTT.

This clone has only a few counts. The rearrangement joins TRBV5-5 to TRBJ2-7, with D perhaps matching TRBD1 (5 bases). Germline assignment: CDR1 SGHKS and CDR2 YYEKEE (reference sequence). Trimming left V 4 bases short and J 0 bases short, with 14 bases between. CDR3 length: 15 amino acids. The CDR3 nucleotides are TGTGCCAGCAGCGCCTCAGGGTCTAGCTCCTACGAGCAGTACTTC. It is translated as CASSASGSSSYEQYF.

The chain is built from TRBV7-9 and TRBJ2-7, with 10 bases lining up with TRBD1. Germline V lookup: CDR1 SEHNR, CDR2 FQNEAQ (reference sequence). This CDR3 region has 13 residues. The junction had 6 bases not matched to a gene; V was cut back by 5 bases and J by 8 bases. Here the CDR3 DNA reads TGTGCCAGCAGCGCCCCGGGACAGGGGAAGCAGTACTTC. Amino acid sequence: CASSAPGQGKQYF.

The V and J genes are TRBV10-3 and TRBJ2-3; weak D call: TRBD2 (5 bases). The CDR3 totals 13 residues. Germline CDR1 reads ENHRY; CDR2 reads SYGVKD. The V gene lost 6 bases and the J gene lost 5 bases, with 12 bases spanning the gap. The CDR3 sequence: CAISPGSGDTQYF. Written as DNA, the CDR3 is TGTGCCATCAGCCCGGGGAGTGGAGATACGCAGTATTTT.

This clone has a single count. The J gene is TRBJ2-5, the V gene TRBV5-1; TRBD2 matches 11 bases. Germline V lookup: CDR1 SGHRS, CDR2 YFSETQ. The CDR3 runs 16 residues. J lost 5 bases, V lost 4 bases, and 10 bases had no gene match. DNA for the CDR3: TGCGCCAGCAGCCCGATTAGCGGGAGGGAGTATGAGACCCAGTACTTC. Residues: CASSPISGREYETQYF.

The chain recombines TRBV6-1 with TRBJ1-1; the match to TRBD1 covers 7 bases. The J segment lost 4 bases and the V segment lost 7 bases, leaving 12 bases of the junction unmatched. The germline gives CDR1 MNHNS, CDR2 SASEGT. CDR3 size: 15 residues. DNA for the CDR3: TGTGCCAGCACTCGAAGGACAGGCGCTTCCACTGAAGCTTTCTTT. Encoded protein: CASTRRTGASTEAFF.